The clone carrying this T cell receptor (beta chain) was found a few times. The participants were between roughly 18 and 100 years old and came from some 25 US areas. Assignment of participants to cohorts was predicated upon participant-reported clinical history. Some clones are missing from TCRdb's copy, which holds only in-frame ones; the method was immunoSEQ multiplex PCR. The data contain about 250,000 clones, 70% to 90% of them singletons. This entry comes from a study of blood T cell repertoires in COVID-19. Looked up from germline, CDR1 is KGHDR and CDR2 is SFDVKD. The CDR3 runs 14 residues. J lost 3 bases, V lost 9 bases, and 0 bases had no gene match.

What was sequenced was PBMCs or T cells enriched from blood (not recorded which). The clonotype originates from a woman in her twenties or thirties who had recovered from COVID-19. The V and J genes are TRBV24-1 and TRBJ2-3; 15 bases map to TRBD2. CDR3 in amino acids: CATGTSGGTDTQYF. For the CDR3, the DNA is TGTGCCACCGGGACTAGCGGGGGGACAGATACGCAGTATTTT.